This T cell receptor (beta chain) was obtained from a study of cytomegalovirus exposure and HLA in healthy donors. This CDR3 has 16 amino acids. CDR1 is SGHVS, CDR2 FNYEAQ, per germline. The V gene lost 1 base and the J gene lost 1 base, with 13 bases spanning the gap. This PCR relied on a set of 60 Vbeta primers and 13 Jbeta primers. Assay used: immunoSEQ multiplex PCR; TCRdb lists only in-frame clones, some missing. The profile covers some 120,000 clones, with around four fifths appearing a single time and 1% taken by the ten largest. Sequenced: PBMCs. J is TRBJ2-5 and V is TRBV7-6; D ambiguous. The origin of this receptor is a human donor in good health. CDR3 in DNA: TGTGCCAGCAGCTTAGGGGTCCGGCCTAGCCAAGAGACCCAGTACTTC. It encodes CASSLGVRPSQETQYF.